This T cell receptor (beta chain) was recorded in a study of PD-1 blockade in classical Hodgkin lymphoma. The overall study: Intravenous nivolumab at 3 mg/kg was given to patients every 2 weeks. Study results and limitations: Baseline TCR diversity was reportedly lower in newly diagnosed patients than healthy donors. Whoever responded completely had baseline diversity much like that seen in newly diagnosed patients. TCR diversity in CD4+, not CD8+, cells rose significantly by C4D1.

Repertoires were generated with immunoSEQ multiplex PCR, while TCRdb's copy carries only in-frame clones and drops some. The sample has approximately 65,000 clones, approximately 90% seen once. The time point denotes: cycle 4 day 1 (C4D1), after more than five weeks of nivolumab. Relapses following autologous stem cell transplantation were seen in all patients, with brentuximab vedotin exposure varying. There are 19 residues in the CDR3. J was trimmed by 0 bases and V by 0 bases; bases with no gene match: 8. Germline CDR1 is MNHNS and CDR2 is SASEGT. About this clone itself: The antigen is not known.

Sequencing was performed on peripheral blood mononuclear cells (PBMCs), taken before the fourth cycle of nivolumab. This TCR was recovered from a human donor with classical Hodgkin lymphoma. The V gene is TRBV6-1, the J gene TRBJ2-1; 10 positions match TRBD2. The CDR3 DNA reads TGTGCCAGCAGTGAAGCCGGGGGAGTAGCGGGGGGCTCCTACAATGAGCAGTTCTTC. This gives the protein CASSEAGGVAGGSYNEQFF.